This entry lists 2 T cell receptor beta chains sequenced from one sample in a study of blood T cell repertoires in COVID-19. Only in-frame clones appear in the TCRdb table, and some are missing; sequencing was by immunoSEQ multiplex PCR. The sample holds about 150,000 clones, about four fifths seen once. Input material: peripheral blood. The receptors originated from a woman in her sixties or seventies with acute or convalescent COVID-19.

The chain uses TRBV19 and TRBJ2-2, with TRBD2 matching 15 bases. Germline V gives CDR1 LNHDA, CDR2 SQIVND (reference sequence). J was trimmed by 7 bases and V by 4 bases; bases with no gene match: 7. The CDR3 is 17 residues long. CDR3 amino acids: CASSTWTSGGARGELFF. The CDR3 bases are TGTGCCAGTAGTACTTGGACTAGCGGGGGGGCTCGCGGGGAGCTGTTTTTT.

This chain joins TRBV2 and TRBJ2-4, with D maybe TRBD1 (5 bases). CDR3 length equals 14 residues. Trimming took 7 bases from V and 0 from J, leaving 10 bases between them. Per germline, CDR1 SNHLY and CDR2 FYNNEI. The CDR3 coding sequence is TGTGCCAGCAATAGGGGCGTAGCCAAAAACATTCAGTACTTC. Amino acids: CASNRGVAKNIQYF.